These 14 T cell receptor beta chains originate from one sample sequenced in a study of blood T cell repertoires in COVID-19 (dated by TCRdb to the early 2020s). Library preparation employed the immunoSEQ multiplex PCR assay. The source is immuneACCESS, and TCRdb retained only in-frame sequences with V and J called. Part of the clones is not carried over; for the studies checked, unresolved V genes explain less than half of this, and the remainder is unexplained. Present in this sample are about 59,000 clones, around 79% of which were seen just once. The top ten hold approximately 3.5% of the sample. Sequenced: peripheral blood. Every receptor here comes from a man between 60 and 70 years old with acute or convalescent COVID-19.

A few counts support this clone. CDR3 bases: TGTGCCAGCAGTTCCGAACGGACAGAGCGGTATGGCTACACCTTC. It is translated as CASSSERTERYGYTF. This sequence joins TRBV27 and TRBJ1-2, with D possibly TRBD1 on 6 matching bases. The germline V gene has CDR1 MNHEY and CDR2 SMNVEV (reference sequence). CDR3 length: 15 amino acids. Trimming removed 4 bases from V and 5 bases from J, with 17 bases in between.

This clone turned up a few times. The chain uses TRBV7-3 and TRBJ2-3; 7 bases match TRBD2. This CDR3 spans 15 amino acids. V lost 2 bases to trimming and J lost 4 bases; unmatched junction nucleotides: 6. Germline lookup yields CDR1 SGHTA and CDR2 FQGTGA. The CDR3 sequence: CASSLSAGKADTQYF. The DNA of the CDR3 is TGTGCCAGCAGCTTATCAGCGGGAAAAGCAGATACGCAGTATTTT.

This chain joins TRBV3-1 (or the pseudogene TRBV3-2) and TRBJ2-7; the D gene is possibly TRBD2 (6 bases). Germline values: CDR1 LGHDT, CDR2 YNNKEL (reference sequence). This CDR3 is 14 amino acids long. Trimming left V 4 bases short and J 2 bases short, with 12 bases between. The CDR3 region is CASSLAGGTYEQYF. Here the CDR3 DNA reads TGTGCCAGCAGCCTAGCAGGAGGGACCTACGAGCAGTACTTC.

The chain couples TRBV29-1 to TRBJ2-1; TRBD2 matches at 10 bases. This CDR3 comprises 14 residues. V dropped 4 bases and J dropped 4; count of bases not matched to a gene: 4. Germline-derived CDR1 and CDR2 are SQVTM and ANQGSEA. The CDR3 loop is CSVVGAGGYNEQFF. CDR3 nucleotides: TGCAGCGTTGTGGGAGCGGGAGGGTACAATGAGCAGTTCTTC.

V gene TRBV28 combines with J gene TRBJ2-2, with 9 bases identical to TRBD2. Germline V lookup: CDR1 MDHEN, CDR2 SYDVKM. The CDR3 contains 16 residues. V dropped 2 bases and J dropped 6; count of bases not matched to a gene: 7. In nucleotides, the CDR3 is TGTGCCAGCAGTTTACTTGGGACTAGCAGGGCCGGGGAGCTGTTTTTT. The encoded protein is CASSLLGTSRAGELFF.

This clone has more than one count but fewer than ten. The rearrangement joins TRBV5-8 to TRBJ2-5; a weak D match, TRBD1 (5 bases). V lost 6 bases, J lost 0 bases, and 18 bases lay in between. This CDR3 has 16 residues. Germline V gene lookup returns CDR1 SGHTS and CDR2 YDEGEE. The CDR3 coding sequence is TGTGCCAGCACCTGGGGCCCAGGGATGTACCAAGAGACCCAGTACTTC. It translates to CASTWGPGMYQETQYF. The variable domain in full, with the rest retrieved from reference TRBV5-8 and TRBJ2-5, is EAGVTQSPTHLIKTRGQQATLRCSPISGHTSVYWYQQALGLGLQFLLWYDEGEERNRGNFPPRFSGRQFPNYSSELNVNALELEDSALYLCASTWGPGMYQETQYFGPGTRLLVL.

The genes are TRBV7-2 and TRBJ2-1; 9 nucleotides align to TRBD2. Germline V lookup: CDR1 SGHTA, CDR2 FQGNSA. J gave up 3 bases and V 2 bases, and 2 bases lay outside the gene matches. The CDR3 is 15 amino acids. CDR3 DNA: TGTGCCAGCAGCTTACCAGCGGGGGGCTACAATGAGCAGTTCTTC. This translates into CASSLPAGGYNEQFF.

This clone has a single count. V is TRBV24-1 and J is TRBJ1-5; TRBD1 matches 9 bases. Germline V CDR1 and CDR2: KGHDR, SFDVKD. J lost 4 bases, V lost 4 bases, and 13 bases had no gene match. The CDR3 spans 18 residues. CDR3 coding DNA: TGTGCCACCAGTGACCCATCCCCCGGGACAGGGCGAAATCAGCCCCAGCATTTT. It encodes CATSDPSPGTGRNQPQHF.

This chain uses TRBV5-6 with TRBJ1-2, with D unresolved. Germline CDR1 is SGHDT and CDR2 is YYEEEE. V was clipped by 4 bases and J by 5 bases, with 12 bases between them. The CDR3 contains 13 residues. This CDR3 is CASSVMGSYGYTF. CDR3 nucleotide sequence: TGTGCCAGCAGCGTAATGGGGAGTTATGGCTACACCTTC.

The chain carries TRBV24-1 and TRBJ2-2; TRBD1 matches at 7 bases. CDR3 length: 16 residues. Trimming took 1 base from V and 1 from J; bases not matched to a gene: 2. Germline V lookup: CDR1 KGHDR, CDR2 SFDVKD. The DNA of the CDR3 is TGTGCCACCAGTGATTTTCAGGGGGTGAACACCGGGGAGCTGTTTTTT. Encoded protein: CATSDFQGVNTGELFF.

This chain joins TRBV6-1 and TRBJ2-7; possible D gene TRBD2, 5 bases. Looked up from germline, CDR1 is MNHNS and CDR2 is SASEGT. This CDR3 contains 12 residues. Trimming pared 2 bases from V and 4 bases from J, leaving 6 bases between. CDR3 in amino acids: CASSEPGYEQYF. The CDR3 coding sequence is TGTGCCAGCAGTGAACCGGGGTACGAGCAGTACTTC.

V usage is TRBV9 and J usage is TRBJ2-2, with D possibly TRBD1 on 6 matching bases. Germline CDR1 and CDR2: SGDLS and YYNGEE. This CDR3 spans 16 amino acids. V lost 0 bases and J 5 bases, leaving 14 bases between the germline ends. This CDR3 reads CASSVDNREGTGELFF. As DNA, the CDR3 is TGTGCCAGCAGCGTAGATAACAGGGAAGGTACCGGGGAGCTGTTTTTT. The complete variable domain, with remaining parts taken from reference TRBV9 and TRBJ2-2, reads DSGVTQTPKHLITATGQRVTLRCSPRSGDLSVYWYQQSLDQGLQFLIQYYNGEERAKGNILERFSAQQFPDLHSELNLSSLELGDSALYFCASSVDNREGTGELFFGEGSRLTVL.

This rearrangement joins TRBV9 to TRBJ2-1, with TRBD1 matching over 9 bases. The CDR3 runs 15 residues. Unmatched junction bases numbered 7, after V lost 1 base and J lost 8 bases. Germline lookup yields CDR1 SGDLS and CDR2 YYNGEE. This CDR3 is CASSVPGQGYHEQFF. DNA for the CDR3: TGTGCCAGCAGCGTACCGGGACAGGGTTACCATGAGCAGTTCTTC.

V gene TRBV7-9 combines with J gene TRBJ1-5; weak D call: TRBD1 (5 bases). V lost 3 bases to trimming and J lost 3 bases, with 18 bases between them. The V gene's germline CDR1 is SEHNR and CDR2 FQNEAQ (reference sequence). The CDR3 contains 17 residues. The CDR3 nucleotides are TGTGCCAGCAGCTTGGGCCTGGGGCAGGAAAACAATCAGCCCCAGCATTTT. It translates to CASSLGLGQENNQPQHF.